This is a list of T cell receptor beta chains from one sample in a study of cytomegalovirus exposure and HLA in healthy donors. Some clones are missing from TCRdb's copy, which holds only in-frame ones; the method was immunoSEQ multiplex PCR. The table lists about 100,000 clones, 77% of them singletons. The sequencing sample was made of PBMCs. These receptors were collected from a man between 50 and 59 years old in good health and CMV-seropositive. The CDR3 runs from the conserved cysteine through the conserved F or W. D genes are given only for firm matches. Size is stated for part of the rows, as once, few or many counts, or as a class when the clone is expanded.

TRBV5-1,TRBJ1-1,few,TRBD1,TGCGCCAGCAGCTTGGGGGGTCAGGGGGTTATAACTTTCTTT,CASSLGGQGVITFF
TRBV15,TRBJ2-7,NA,NA,TGTGCCACCTCGCGACAGGAGAACTCCTACGAGCAGTACTTC,CATSRQENSYEQYF
TRBV19,TRBJ1-2,few,TRBD1,TGTGCCAGTAGTACGAACAGGGGGTCTAACTATGGCTACACCTTC,CASSTNRGSNYGYTF
TRBV30,TRBJ2-3,once,NA,TGTGCCTGGAGTCCGGTTTTGCTCGGCACAGATACGCAGTATTTT,CAWSPVLLGTDTQYF
TRBV19,TRBJ2-7,NA,NA,TGTGCCAGTAGTATTGGGGCTTCCTACGAGCAGTACTTC,CASSIGASYEQYF
TRBV6-1,TRBJ2-5,NA,TRBD1,TGTGCCAGCGGGTTGACAGGGGGCAGGGAGACCCAGTACTTC,CASGLTGGRETQYF
TRBV5-1,TRBJ1-3,NA,NA,TGCGCCAGCAGGGGGGGGGCAGCTACCTACCCTGGAAACACCATATATTTT,CASRGGAATYPGNTIYF
TRBV5-4,TRBJ1-6,NA,NA,TGTGCCAGCAGCTTGGGGGGCAGAAATTCACCCCTCCACTTT,CASSLGGRNSPLHF
TRBV2,TRBJ2-3,NA,NA,TGTGCCAGCAGTGAGAAACAGGGTACCGGCACAGATACGCAGTATTTT,CASSEKQGTGTDTQYF
TRBV7-2,TRBJ1-2,NA,NA,TGTGCCAGCAGCTTTGCAGTTACAGGGAAAGGACGAGGGGGCTACACCTTC,CASSFAVTGKGRGGYTF
TRBV4-2,TRBJ2-2,NA,NA,TGTGCCAGCAGCCTGCGCGAGGAGCGGAACACCGGGGAGCTGTTTTTT,CASSLREERNTGELFF
TRBV5-1,TRBJ1-6,few,NA,TGCGCCAGCAGCCAGTCCTATAATTCACCCCTCCACTTT,CASSQSYNSPLHF
TRBV19,TRBJ1-5,few,NA,TGTGCCAGTAGTATAGCAGGGTATCCCCCTCAGCCCCAGCATTTT,CASSIAGYPPQPQHF